The source of this T cell receptor beta chain is a study of blood T cells in healthy people across ages. Regarding the study as a whole: The diversity estimates, figures obtained from one million T cells, were considered underestimates. Per million T cells, TCR beta diversity dropped roughly linearly as age increased.

Remarks on this clonotype: As yet, its antigen is unknown.

PCR was performed a second time for about 7 to 12 cycles using a sample-barcoded 5' primer and a J-beta primer mix. A template-switch adaptor with 12 random nucleotides tagged each cDNA molecule. MiXCR was run by TCRdb on the 5' RACE reads, yielding one entry per CDR3 protein. The sample carries 1.5 million to 2 million distinct CDR3 sequences, 34% recorded once. The sequence was obtained from a woman aged 25 to 39 in good health. Material for sequencing was blood.

DNA of the CDR3: TGTGCCAGCAGGGGTAAGGAGACCCAGTACTTC. It is translated as CASRGKETQYF. This chain joins TRBV28 and TRBJ2-5; the D is unclear. V lost 6 bases, J lost 5 bases, and 7 bases lay in between. Germline CDR1 MDHEN, CDR2 SYDVKM. The CDR3 has 11 residues. Variable domain in full (rest from reference TRBV28 and TRBJ2-5): DVKVTQSSRYLVKRTGEKVFLECVQDMDHENMFWYRQDPGLGLRLIYFSYDVKMKEKGDIPEGYSVSREKKERFSLILESASTNQTSMYLCASRGKETQYFGPGTRLLVL.